This T cell receptor (beta chain) was captured by sequencing in a study of blood T cell repertoires in COVID-19. Study-level background: PBMCs, B-cell-depleted T cells, or T cells provided the cDNA or gDNA that made up the material.

This clone came up once. Study processing details: Amplifying reference gene primers gave estimates of nucleated cell counts. Here immunoSEQ multiplex PCR was the method, and the copy in TCRdb shows in-frame clones only, minus some. That table gives V, J and clone size, and the DNA gave D and trimming. The sample consists of more than 150,000 clones, 81% of them appearing once. With V trimmed by 8 bases and J by 6 bases, 4 bases remained unmatched. The CDR3 has 13 amino acids. Germline-derived CDR1 and CDR2 are MDHEN and SYDVKM. Seattle participants joined during active infection and were tracked over time.

Sequenced material: peripheral blood. The TCR sequence derives from a woman of 80 years or more with COVID-19, enrolled during active disease. The rearrangement links TRBV28 to TRBJ1-1; 12 bases are shared with TRBD1. The CDR3 here is CASWGQGAAEAFF. As DNA, the CDR3 is TGTGCCAGCTGGGGACAGGGGGCCGCTGAAGCTTTCTTT.